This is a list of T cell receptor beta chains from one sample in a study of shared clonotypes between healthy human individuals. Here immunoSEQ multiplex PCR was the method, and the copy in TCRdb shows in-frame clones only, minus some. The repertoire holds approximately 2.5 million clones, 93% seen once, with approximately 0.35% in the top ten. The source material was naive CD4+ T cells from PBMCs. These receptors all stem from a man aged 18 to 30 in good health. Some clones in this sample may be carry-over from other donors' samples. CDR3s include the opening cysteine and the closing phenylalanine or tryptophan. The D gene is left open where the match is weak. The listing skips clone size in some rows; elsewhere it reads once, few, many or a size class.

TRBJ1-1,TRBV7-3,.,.,CASSSQAVGTEAFF,TGTGCCAGCAGCTCGCAGGCAGTAGGCACTGAAGCTTTCTTT
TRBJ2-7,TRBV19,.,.,CASSLGMFSSYEQYF,TGTGCCAGTAGTCTCGGGATGTTCAGCTCCTACGAGCAGTACTTC
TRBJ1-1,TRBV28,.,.,CASSLRNTEAFF,TGTGCCAGCAGCCTCAGGAACACTGAAGCTTTCTTT
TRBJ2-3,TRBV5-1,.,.,CASSLPGTTDTQYF,TGCGCCAGCAGCTTGCCGGGGACTACAGATACGCAGTATTTT
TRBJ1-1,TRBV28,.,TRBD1,CASSTPGGKAFF,TGTGCCAGCAGTACCCCAGGGGGCAAAGCTTTCTTT
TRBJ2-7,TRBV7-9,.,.,CASSYYSSSYEQYF,TGTGCCAGCAGCTACTACAGTTCCTCCTACGAGCAGTACTTC
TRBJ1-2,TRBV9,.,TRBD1,CASSPGTGRTNYGYTF,TGTGCCAGCAGTCCTGGGACAGGGCGCACCAACTATGGCTACACCTTC
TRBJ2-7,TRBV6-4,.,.,CASRGYAWGNEQYF,TGTGCCAGCAGGGGTTACGCGTGGGGAAACGAGCAGTACTTC
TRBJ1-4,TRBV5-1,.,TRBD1,CASSLAFRGRGLATNEKLFF,TGCGCCAGCAGCTTGGCTTTCAGGGGCAGGGGGCTCGCAACTAATGAAAAACTGTTTTTT
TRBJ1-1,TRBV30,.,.,CAWSDQPNTEAFF,TGTGCCTGGAGTGATCAGCCGAACACTGAAGCTTTCTTT
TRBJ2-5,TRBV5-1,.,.,CASSLSPGFGEETQYF,TGCGCCAGCAGCCTGAGCCCGGGGTTCGGAGAAGAGACCCAGTACTTC
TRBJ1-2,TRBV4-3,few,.,CASSQVGGRGVSGYTF,TGCGCCAGCAGCCAAGTCGGCGGCCGTGGAGTCTCTGGCTACACCTTC
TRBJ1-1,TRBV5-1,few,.,CASSLDGRGDTEAFF,TGCGCCAGCAGCTTGGATGGGAGGGGAGACACTGAAGCTTTCTTT
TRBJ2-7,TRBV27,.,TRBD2,CASSLGLAGTEQYF,TGTGCCAGCAGTTTAGGGCTAGCGGGAACCGAGCAGTACTTC
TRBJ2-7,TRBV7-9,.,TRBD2,CASSPQREGPYEQYF,TGTGCCAGCAGCCCCCAGCGGGAGGGACCATACGAGCAGTACTTC
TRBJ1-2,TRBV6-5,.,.,CASRSRDYGYTF,TGTGCCAGCAGGAGTCGGGACTATGGCTACACCTTC
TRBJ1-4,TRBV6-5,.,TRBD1,CASRTTGTGGEKLFF,TGTGCCAGCAGGACTACAGGGACAGGAGGGGAAAAACTGTTTTTT
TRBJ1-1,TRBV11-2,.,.,CASSRPGFHTEAFF,TGTGCCAGCAGCAGACCAGGGTTCCACACTGAAGCTTTCTTT
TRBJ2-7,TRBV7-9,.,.,CASSRLGQTYEQYF,TGTGCCAGCAGCCGGCTCGGACAGACCTACGAGCAGTACTTC
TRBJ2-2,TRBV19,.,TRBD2,CASIRTSGNTGELFF,TGTGCCAGTATTCGGACTAGCGGCAACACCGGGGAGCTGTTTTTT
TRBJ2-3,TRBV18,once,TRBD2,CASSPVAGGRADTQYF,TGTGCCAGCTCACCAGTAGCGGGAGGGCGCGCAGATACGCAGTATTTT
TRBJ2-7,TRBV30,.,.,CAWSADLWTDASYEQYF,TGTGCCTGGAGTGCCGACCTTTGGACAGATGCCTCCTACGAGCAGTACTTC
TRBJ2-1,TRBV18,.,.,CASSTFVDYDHEQFF,TGTGCCAGCTCGACCTTCGTGGACTATGACCATGAGCAGTTCTTC
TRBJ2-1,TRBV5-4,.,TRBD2,CASSWLGGGRAHEQFF,TGTGCCAGCAGCTGGCTAGGCGGCGGGAGGGCCCATGAGCAGTTCTTC
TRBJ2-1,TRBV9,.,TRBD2,CASSVFPGTSSVGEQFF,TGTGCCAGCAGCGTTTTCCCCGGGACTAGTTCAGTAGGTGAGCAGTTCTTC
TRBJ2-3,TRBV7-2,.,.,CASSLAGTSTDTQYF,TGTGCCAGCAGCTTAGCCGGGACTAGCACAGATACGCAGTATTTT
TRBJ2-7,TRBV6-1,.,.,CASSEGANEQYF,TGTGCCAGCAGTGAGGGGGCGAATGAGCAGTACTTC
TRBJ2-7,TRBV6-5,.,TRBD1,CASSKRTGGDEQYF,TGTGCCAGCAGTAAGCGGACAGGGGGTGACGAGCAGTACTTC
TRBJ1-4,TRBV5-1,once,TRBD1,CASSPSGGTNEKLFF,TGCGCCAGCAGCCCATCAGGGGGCACTAATGAAAAACTGTTTTTT
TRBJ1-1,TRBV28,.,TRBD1,CASRTGTGGFAFF,TGTGCCAGCAGAACCGGGACAGGGGGCTTTGCTTTCTTT
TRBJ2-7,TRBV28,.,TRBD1,CASSPGQVSSYEQYF,TGTGCCAGCAGTCCCGGACAGGTTAGCTCCTACGAGCAGTACTTC
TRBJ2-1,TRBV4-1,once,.,CASSQAGRYRPGEQFF,TGCGCCAGCAGCCAAGCAGGAAGGTACCGCCCCGGTGAGCAGTTCTTC
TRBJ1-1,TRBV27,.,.,CASSLTVYTEAFF,TGTGCCAGCAGTTTAACGGTTTACACTGAAGCTTTCTTT
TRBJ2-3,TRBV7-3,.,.,CASSLMGGSTDTQYF,TGTGCCAGCAGCTTAATGGGGGGAAGCACAGATACGCAGTATTTT
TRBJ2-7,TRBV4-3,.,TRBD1,CASSQETGVREQYF,TGCGCCAGCAGCCAAGAAACAGGGGTTAGAGAGCAGTACTTC
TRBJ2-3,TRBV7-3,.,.,CASSPSPSNRDTQYF,TGTGCCAGCAGCCCCTCCCCCTCGAATCGAGATACGCAGTATTTT
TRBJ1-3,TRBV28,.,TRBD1,CATTRGVLSLGGNTIYF,TGTGCCACTACCAGGGGGGTCCTAAGTCTTGGAGGAAACACCATATATTTT
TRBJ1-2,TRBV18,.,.,CASSPQPTQLNYGYTF,TGTGCCAGCTCACCCCAACCGACACAGTTGAACTATGGCTACACCTTC
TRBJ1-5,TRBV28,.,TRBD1,CASRQGGGNQPQHF,TGTGCCAGCAGACAGGGGGGGGGCAATCAGCCCCAGCATTTT
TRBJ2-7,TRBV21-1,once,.,CASSKVSGRAPPEQYF,TGTGCCAGCAGCAAAGTTAGCGGGAGGGCCCCCCCCGAGCAGTACTTC
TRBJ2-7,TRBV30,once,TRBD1,CAWRRQGPPYEQYF,TGTGCCTGGCGGAGACAGGGCCCCCCCTACGAGCAGTACTTC
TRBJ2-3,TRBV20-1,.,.,CSADTDTQYF,TGCAGTGCCGACACAGATACGCAGTATTTT
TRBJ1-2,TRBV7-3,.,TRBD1,CASSLKDRGYGYTF,TGTGCCAGCAGCTTAAAAGACAGGGGCTATGGCTACACCTTC
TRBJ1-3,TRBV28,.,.,CASSLPYRFASGNTIYF,TGTGCCAGCAGTTTACCCTATCGGTTTGCCTCTGGAAACACCATATATTTT